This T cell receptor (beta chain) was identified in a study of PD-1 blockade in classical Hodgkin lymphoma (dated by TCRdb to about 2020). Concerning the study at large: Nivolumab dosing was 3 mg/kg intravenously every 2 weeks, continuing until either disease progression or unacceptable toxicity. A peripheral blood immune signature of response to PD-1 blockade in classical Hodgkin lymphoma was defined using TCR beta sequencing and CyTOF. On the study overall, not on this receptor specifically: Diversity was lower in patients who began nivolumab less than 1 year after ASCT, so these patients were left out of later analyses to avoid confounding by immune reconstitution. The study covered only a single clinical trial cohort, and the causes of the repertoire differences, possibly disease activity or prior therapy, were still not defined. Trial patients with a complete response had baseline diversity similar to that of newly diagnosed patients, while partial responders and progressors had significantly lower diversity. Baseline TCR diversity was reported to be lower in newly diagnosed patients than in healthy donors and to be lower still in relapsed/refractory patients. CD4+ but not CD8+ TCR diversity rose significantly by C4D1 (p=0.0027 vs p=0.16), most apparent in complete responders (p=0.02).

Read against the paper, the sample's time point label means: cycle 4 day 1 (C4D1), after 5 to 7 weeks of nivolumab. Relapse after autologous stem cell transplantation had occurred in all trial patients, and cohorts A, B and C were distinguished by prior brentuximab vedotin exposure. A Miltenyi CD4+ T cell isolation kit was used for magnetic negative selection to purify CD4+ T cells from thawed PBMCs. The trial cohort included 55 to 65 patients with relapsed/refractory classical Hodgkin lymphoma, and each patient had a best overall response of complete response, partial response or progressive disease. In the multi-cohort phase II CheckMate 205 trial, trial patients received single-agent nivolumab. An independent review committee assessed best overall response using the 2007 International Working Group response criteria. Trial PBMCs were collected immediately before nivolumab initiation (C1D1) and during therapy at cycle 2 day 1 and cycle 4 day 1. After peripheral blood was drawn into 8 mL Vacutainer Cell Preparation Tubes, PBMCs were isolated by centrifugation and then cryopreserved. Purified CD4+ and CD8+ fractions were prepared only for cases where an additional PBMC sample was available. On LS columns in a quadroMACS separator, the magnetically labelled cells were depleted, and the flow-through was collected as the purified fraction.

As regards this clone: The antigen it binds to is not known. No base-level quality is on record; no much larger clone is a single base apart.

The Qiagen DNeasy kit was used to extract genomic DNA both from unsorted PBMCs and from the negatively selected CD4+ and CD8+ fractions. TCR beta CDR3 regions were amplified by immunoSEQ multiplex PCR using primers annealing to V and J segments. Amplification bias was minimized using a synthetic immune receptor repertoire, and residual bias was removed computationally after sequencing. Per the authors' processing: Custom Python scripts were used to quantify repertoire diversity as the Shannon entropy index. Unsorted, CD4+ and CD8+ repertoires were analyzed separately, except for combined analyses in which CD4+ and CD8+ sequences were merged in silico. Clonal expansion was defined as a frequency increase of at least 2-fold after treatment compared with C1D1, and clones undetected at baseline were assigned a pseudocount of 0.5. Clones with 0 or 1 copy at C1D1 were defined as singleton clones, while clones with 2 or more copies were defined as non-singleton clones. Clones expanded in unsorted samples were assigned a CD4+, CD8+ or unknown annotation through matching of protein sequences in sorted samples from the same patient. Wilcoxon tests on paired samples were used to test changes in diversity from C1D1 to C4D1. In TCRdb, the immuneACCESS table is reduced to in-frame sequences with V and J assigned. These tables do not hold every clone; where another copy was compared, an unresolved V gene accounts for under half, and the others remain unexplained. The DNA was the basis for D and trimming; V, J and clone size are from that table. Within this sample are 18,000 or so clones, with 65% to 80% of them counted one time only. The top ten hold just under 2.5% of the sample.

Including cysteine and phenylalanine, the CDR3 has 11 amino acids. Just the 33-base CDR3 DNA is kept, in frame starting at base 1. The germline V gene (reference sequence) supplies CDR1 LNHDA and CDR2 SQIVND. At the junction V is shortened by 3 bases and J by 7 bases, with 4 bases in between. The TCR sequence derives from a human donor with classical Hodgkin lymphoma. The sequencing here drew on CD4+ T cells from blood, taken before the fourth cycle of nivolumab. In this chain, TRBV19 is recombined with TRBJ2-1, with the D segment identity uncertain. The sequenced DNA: TGTGCCAGTAGTATCTGGAATGAGCAGTTCTTC. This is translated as CASSIWNEQFF.